This T cell receptor beta chain came from a study of blood T cell repertoires in COVID-19. Overall study: Acute and convalescent COVID-19 specimens originated in the United States, Italy and Spain. PBMCs, B-cell-depleted T cells, or T cells were the source of the cDNA or gDNA that made up the material.

The assay was immunoSEQ multiplex PCR, and TCRdb's table has in-frame clones only and misses some. The sample lists under 80,000 clones; 86% were seen once. The CDR3 is 14 residues long. Germline trimming cut 5 bases from V and 8 bases from J; bases unmatched to any gene: 7. From germline, CDR1 is MNHEY and CDR2 SVGEGT. Sequences were obtained from peripheral blood. The source of this sequence is a man in his fifties or sixties with active COVID-19. The genes are TRBV6-2 or TRBV6-3 and TRBJ2-1; TRBD2 matches 9 bases. The CDR3 DNA is TGTGCCAGCAGTGACGGGACTAGCAGCGATGAGCAGTTCTTC. Protein sequence: CASSDGTSSDEQFF.